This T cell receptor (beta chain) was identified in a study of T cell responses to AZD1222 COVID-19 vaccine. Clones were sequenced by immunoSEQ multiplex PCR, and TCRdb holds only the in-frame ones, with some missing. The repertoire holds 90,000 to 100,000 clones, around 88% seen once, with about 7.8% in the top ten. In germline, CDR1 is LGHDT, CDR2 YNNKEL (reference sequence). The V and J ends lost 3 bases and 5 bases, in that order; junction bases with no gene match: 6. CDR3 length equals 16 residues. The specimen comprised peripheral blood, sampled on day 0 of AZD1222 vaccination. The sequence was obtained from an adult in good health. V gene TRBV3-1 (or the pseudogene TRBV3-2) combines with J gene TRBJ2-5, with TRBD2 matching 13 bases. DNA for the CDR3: TGTGCCAGCAGCCAGAGACGGACTAGCGGGAGTGAGACCCAGTACTTC. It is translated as CASSQRRTSGSETQYF.